This TCR beta chain was captured by sequencing in a study of cytomegalovirus exposure and HLA in healthy donors. The donors were part of the validation cohort of 95 to 150 subjects. That cohort was separate from the first cohort, which comprised about 670 subjects. Overall study findings and caveats: Cytomegalovirus status was reportedly diagnosed by the classifier with high sensitivity and specificity. Most TCRs appeared rarely, but some public TCRs recurred in many donors.

Germline V CDR1 and CDR2: SGHNT, YYREEE (reference sequence). The V and J ends lost 1 base and 6 bases respectively, with 8 bases between them. The CDR3 has 13 amino acids. Note on this clone: The antigen is not known.

Measured with immunoSEQ multiplex PCR; TCRdb has only the in-frame clones, and not every one. The repertoire includes some 76,000 clones, about 94% of them detected once, and roughly 1% sits in the top ten. The sequence derives from a young woman in good health and CMV-seronegative. The chain combines TRBV5-4 with TRBJ2-1, with D uncertain. Material for sequencing was PBMCs. The CDR3 is CASSLNLPNEQFF. The CDR3 DNA is TGTGCCAGCAGCTTGAATCTACCCAATGAGCAGTTCTTC.